This passage covers 2 T cell receptor beta chains from one sample sequenced in a study of CD8+CD57+ T cells in acquired aplastic anemia. CD8+CD57+ cell expansion had been shown by flow cytometry in patients chosen for sequencing. TCR beta VDJ and CDR3 were profiled, and genomic DNA was the template. In TCRdb, the reads were re-called with MiXCR into one record per CDR3 protein. The sample contains under 350,000 distinct CDR3 sequences, around three fifths of which appear only once. Sequences were obtained from sorted CD4+, CD8+, or CD8+CD57+ T cells (not recorded which) from PBMCs. These receptors all stem from a human donor with aplastic anemia.

This clonotype was counted between two and nine times. The V and J genes are TRBV29-1 and TRBJ2-7, with 7 nucleotides matching TRBD1. This CDR3 is 12 amino acids long. Trimming removed 4 bases from V and 6 bases from J; junction bases left unmatched: 6. Germline CDR1 and CDR2: SQVTM and ANQGSEA. The CDR3 spells CSVVGTVGEQYF. The CDR3 nucleotides are TGCAGCGTTGTAGGGACAGTAGGCGAGCAGTACTTC.

This clonotype was counted only a few times. The chain links TRBV3-1 to TRBJ2-7; D remains unclear. Trimming took off 1 base at V and 3 bases at J, with 4 bases between the two ends. The CDR3 runs to 12 residues. CDR1 LGHDT and CDR2 YNNKEL come from the germline V gene (reference sequence). CDR3 DNA sequence: TGTGCCAGCAGCCAAGGGGACTACGAGCAGTACTTC. This gives the protein CASSQGDYEQYF.